This record looks at one TCR beta chain sequence and its context. The CDR3 has 15 amino acids. In germline, CDR1 is SEHNR, CDR2 FQNEAQ (reference sequence). The ends were cut back, 0 bases at V and 3 bases at J, with 9 bases in the middle. Seattle-derived patients entered the study during active infection and were followed longitudinally. This entry comes from a study of blood T cell repertoires in COVID-19. On the study more broadly: Some COVID-19 samples were acute and others convalescent; all came from the United States, Italy and Spain.

The assay was immunoSEQ multiplex PCR, and TCRdb's table has in-frame clones only and misses some. The sample records more than 95,000 clones, around four fifths being singletons. Sequenced input: peripheral blood. This clonotype was obtained from a man aged 80 or over with COVID-19, enrolled during active disease. The gene calls are TRBV7-9 and TRBJ2-1; D possibly corresponds to TRBD2 (5 bases). The CDR3 region is CASSLASGVYNEQFF. In DNA form, the CDR3 reads TGTGCCAGCAGCTTAGCCAGCGGAGTCTACAATGAGCAGTTCTTC.